This is a list of T cell receptor beta chains from one sample in a study of cytomegalovirus exposure and HLA in healthy donors. Using immunoSEQ multiplex PCR, the repertoire was profiled, and TCRdb retains in-frame clones only, with some absent. The sample consists of 130,000 to 150,000 clones, around 80% of them appearing once. Sequencing input: PBMCs. Receptors originate from a man between 40 and 49 years old in good health and CMV-seropositive. Each CDR3 is given with its conserved first and last residue. The order of the fields is CDR3 protein, CDR3 DNA, J gene, V gene, clone size, D gene. The D gene is left open where the match is weak. Part of the rows lack a size; the others show once, few, many or a class for expanded clones.

CASSPVQHNEQFF TGTGCCAGCTCACCTGTACAGCACAATGAGCAGTTCTTC TRBJ2-1 TRBV18 few NA
CASSLLSRGGFDNEQFF TGTGCCAGCAGCTTGTTATCCCGGGGGGGGTTCGACAATGAGCAGTTCTTC TRBJ2-1 TRBV5-4 once TRBD2
CASSLGEDNSPLHF TGCGCCAGCAGCCTAGGGGAGGATAATTCACCCCTCCACTTT TRBJ1-6 TRBV4-3 NA NA
CASSLAFTGSGTQYF TGCGCCAGCAGCTTGGCCTTTACAGGGAGTGGGACCCAGTACTTC TRBJ2-5 TRBV5-1 NA NA
CASSLPGQGPYEQYF TGTGCCAGCAGCTTGCCGGGACAGGGGCCCTACGAGCAGTACTTC TRBJ2-7 TRBV5-4 NA TRBD1
CASSPEVQGSPLDDYTF TGTGCCAGCAGCCCAGAAGTCCAGGGGTCCCCCCTTGATGACTACACCTTC TRBJ1-2 TRBV9 NA NA
CAWEGGTYEQYF TGTGCCTGGGAGGGGGGGACCTACGAGCAGTACTTC TRBJ2-7 TRBV30 NA NA
CASSPGTGGPNSNQPQHF TGCGCCAGCAGCCCGGGGACAGGGGGCCCTAATAGCAATCAGCCCCAGCATTTT TRBJ1-5 TRBV5-1 few TRBD1
CASSLTGPLGEQYF TGTGCCAGCAGCTTGACAGGCCCTTTGGGCGAGCAGTACTTC TRBJ2-7 TRBV7-9 NA NA
CASSEGQGYQPQHF TGTGCCAGCAGTGAAGGCCAGGGGTATCAGCCCCAGCATTTT TRBJ1-5 TRBV2 once NA
CARIPLFAGGHLFSSYNEQFF TGTGCCAGAATCCCGTTGTTTGCGGGGGGTCACCTCTTTAGCTCCTACAATGAGCAGTTCTTC TRBJ2-1 TRBV5-3 NA TRBD2
CASSLAGGGELFF TGTGCCAGCAGCTTGGCAGGGGGCGGGGAGCTGTTTTTT TRBJ2-2 TRBV5-4 NA TRBD1
CASSMRGTTEAFF TGTGCCAGTAGTATGCGGGGCACCACTGAAGCTTTCTTT TRBJ1-1 TRBV19 NA NA
CASGASGRSGETQYF TGTGCCAGCGGTGCTAGCGGGAGGAGTGGGGAGACCCAGTACTTC TRBJ2-5 TRBV6-5 NA TRBD2
CASSEGQDTQYF TGCGCCAGCAGTGAGGGCCAAGATACGCAGTATTTT TRBJ2-3 TRBV10-1 NA NA
CASSYSRNLAGEQFF TGTGCCAGCAGTTACTCGCGAAACCTCGCGGGTGAGCAGTTCTTC TRBJ2-1 TRBV6-5 NA NA
CASSRGAGTYEQYF TGTGCCAGCAGTCGTGGGGCGGGGACCTACGAGCAGTACTTC TRBJ2-7 TRBV5-6 NA NA
CASSQWGVTEAFF TGTGCCAGCAGCCAATGGGGGGTCACTGAAGCTTTCTTT TRBJ1-1 TRBV13 NA NA
CASSLGHLSGNTIYF TGTGCCAGCAGCCTAGGACATCTCTCTGGAAACACCATATATTTT TRBJ1-3 TRBV28 NA NA
CTSSQKDRGIKTEAFF TGCACCAGCAGCCAAAAAGACAGGGGGATTAAGACTGAAGCTTTCTTT TRBJ1-1 TRBV1 NA NA
CASSSPGGTGSGYEQYF TGTGCCAGCAGCTCTCCCGGAGGGACAGGGAGTGGGTACGAGCAGTACTTC TRBJ2-7 TRBV7-2 NA TRBD1
CASRSPGLAGPNTGELFF TGTGCCAGCAGATCCCCGGGACTAGCGGGCCCGAACACCGGGGAGCTGTTTTTT TRBJ2-2 TRBV7-2 NA TRBD2
CASSQTGNQPQHF TGCGCCAGCAGCCAGACAGGCAATCAGCCCCAGCATTTT TRBJ1-5 TRBV4-1 NA NA
CASSIAGDAYEQYF TGTGCCAGCAGCATAGCGGGGGACGCCTACGAGCAGTACTTC TRBJ2-7 TRBV27 NA TRBD2
CASSIQGGNQPQHF TGTGCCAGTAGCATACAGGGGGGCAATCAGCCCCAGCATTTT TRBJ1-5 TRBV19 NA TRBD1
CASSRIPGLAGDEQFF TGTGCCAGTAGTCGAATACCGGGACTAGCGGGGGATGAGCAGTTCTTC TRBJ2-1 TRBV19 NA TRBD2
CASGLGGTSYEQYF TGTGCTAGTGGTTTGGGAGGGACTTCCTACGAGCAGTACTTC TRBJ2-7 TRBV12-5 NA NA
CASFSGADRSTRETQYF TGCGCCAGCTTCTCTGGAGCCGATAGGTCCACAAGGGAGACCCAGTACTTC TRBJ2-5 TRBV5-1 NA NA
CASTPILVNTEAFF TGTGCCAGCACCCCGATATTAGTGAACACTGAAGCTTTCTTT TRBJ1-1 TRBV9 NA NA
CASSPQRVAGDTDTQYF TGTGCCAGCTCACCCCAGAGGGTAGCGGGGGACACAGATACGCAGTATTTT TRBJ2-3 TRBV18 few TRBD2
CASSLDRGDVSEQFF TGCGCCAGCAGCTTAGACAGGGGGGACGTAAGTGAGCAGTTCTTC TRBJ2-1 TRBV5-1 NA TRBD1
CASSSGQLTGELFF TGCGCCAGCAGCTCAGGACAACTCACCGGGGAGCTGTTTTTT TRBJ2-2 TRBV4-1 NA NA
CASSRQGATSYEQYF TGTGCCAGCAGCCGACAGGGGGCTACCAGCTACGAGCAGTACTTC TRBJ2-7 TRBV5-4 NA TRBD1
CASSRVTRSDEQYF TGTGCCAGTAGTAGAGTCACTAGGAGCGACGAGCAGTACTTC TRBJ2-7 TRBV19 NA NA
CASSAGTYPGGTEAFF TGTGCCAGCAGCGCCGGGACCTACCCCGGGGGCACTGAAGCTTTCTTT TRBJ1-1 TRBV7-9 NA NA
CASSLGGPQETQYF TGTGCCAGCAGCTTAGGGGGGCCCCAAGAGACCCAGTACTTC TRBJ2-5 TRBV11-2 NA NA
CASSLGQLGSTEAFF TGTGCCAGCAGCTTAGGACAGCTCGGTAGCACTGAAGCTTTCTTT TRBJ1-1 TRBV7-2 NA NA
CASSVLAGGTNTGELFF TGTGCCAGCAGTGTACTAGCGGGGGGGACGAACACCGGGGAGCTGTTTTTT TRBJ2-2 TRBV6-4 NA TRBD2